This TCR beta chain emerged from a study of T cell repertoires in cytomegalovirus infection. Study-wide results and caveats: The cumulative frequency of public TCR beta families distinguished individuals who carried CMV together with the relevant HLA. CMV-specific TCR beta clonotypes restricted by HLA-C were the ones dominating the ex vivo response.

TCRdb re-analysed the reads in MiXCR, keeping a single row per CDR3 protein. There are 200,000 to 300,000 distinct CDR3 sequences in the sample; roughly 9% occur only once, and more than 12% lies in the top ten. This clonotype was counted at least ten times. As yet, its antigen is unknown. This receptor was identified in a human donor in good health (CMV status not recorded). Some clones in this sample may be carry-over from other donors' samples. The sample consisted of PBMCs.

The CDR3 coding sequence is TGTGCCAGCAGCGCCCGACTAGCGGGGGGCTTCACAGATACGCAGTATTTT. Protein sequence: CASSARLAGGFTDTQYF. The gene calls are TRBV7-9 and TRBJ2-3, with 13 bases aligning to TRBD2. This CDR3 spans 17 amino acids. Germline lookup yields CDR1 SEHNR and CDR2 FQNEAQ (reference sequence). J lost 2 bases, V lost 5 bases, and 7 bases had no gene match.